The 2 T cell receptor beta chains given below trace back to one sample, sequenced in a study of blood T cell repertoires in COVID-19. Repertoires were generated with immunoSEQ multiplex PCR, while TCRdb's copy carries only in-frame clones and drops some. The sample lists roughly 100,000 clones; almost 80% were seen once. The sequenced sample was peripheral blood. These receptors were collected from a man in his fifties or sixties with active or convalescent COVID-19.

The chain has TRBV2 and TRBJ1-1; TRBD1 matches at 7 bases. Germline lookup yields CDR1 SNHLY and CDR2 FYNNEI. CDR3 length: 14 residues. Trimming took 6 bases from V and 0 from J; bases not matched to a gene: 4. The CDR3 loop reads CASRLDRVNTEAFF. CDR3 coding DNA: TGTGCCAGCAGACTAGACAGGGTGAACACTGAAGCTTTCTTT.

This clone showed up just a few times. The chain recombines TRBV28 with TRBJ2-7; 7 bases match TRBD2. V shed 2 bases and J 5 bases; nucleotides not matched to a gene: 12. The CDR3 is 16 residues long. Per the germline V gene, CDR1 is MDHEN and CDR2 is SYDVKM. The CDR3 reads CASSLIRWEGLHEQYF. CDR3 nucleotide sequence: TGTGCCAGCAGTTTAATAAGGTGGGAGGGCCTCCACGAGCAGTACTTC.